This TCR beta chain originates from a study of T-cell reconstitution after alpha-beta-depleted transplantation in children. V lost 5 bases and J 9 bases, leaving 22 bases between the germline ends. This CDR3 has 14 amino acids. CDR1 is DFQATT, CDR2 SNEGSKA, per germline (reference sequence). A library of TCRbeta sequences, prepared with unique molecular identifiers, was generated. A single record per CDR3 protein comes from TCRdb applying MiXCR to the PCR reads. This sample yields 450,000 to 600,000 distinct CDR3 sequences, of which approximately 32% are seen a single time; 2.4% belongs to the top ten.

The chain recombines TRBV20-1 with TRBJ1-1; a weak D match, TRBD1 (5 bases). This specimen consisted of PBMCs from the stem cell graft donor, obtained from the stem cell graft. The TCR was taken from a human donor who donated a stem cell graft to a child with aplastic anemia. The CDR3 is CSALPSRGADKAFF. CDR3 nucleotides: TGCAGTGCTCTCCCAAGTCGTGGGGCGGATAAAGCTTTCTTT.